The present T cell receptor (beta chain) was sequenced within a study of blood T cell repertoires in COVID-19. Study as a whole: Each recovered donor of Cohort 3 presented with two negative PCRs, clearance, or symptom resolution.

Across 24 US areas, participants ranged in age from 18 to 89 years. Cohort assignment relied on participant-reported clinical history. Authors' processing steps: Amplification with reference gene primers provided the estimates of nucleated cell counts. The table came from immunoSEQ multiplex PCR; TCRdb's copy has only in-frame clones and leaves some out. D and trimming come from the DNA, and the V and J calls and clone size come from that table. The top ten clones hold roughly 7.2% of a sample with 200,000 or so clones, around 90% of them seen once. CDR3 size: 16 residues. Per the germline V gene, CDR1 is MNHEY and CDR2 is SMNVEV (reference sequence). The ends lost 3 bases at V and 5 bases at J; junction bases unmatched: 12.

Sequencing was carried out using PBMCs or T cells enriched from blood (not recorded which). This TCR derives from a man between 25 and 39 years old in a cohort exposed to, infected with or recovered from COVID-19 (not recorded which). The chain combines TRBV27 with TRBJ2-5; 7 bases map to TRBD2. The CDR3 nucleotides are TGTGCCAGCAGTTTGGGTTCTACTAGCGTAGGGGAGACCCAGTACTTC. The encoded protein is CASSLGSTSVGETQYF.